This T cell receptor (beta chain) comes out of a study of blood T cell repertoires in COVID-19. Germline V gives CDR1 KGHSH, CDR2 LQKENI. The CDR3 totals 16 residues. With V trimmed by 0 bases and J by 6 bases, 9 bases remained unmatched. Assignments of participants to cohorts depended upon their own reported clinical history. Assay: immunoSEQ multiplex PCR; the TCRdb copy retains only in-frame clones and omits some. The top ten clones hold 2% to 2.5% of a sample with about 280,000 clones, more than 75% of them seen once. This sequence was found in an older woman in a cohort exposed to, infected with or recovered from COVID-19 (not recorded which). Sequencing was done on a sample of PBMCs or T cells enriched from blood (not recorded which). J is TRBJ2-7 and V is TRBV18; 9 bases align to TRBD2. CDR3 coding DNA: TGTGCCAGCTCACCACCGGCGGGAGGGCCACTAGGCGAGCAGTACTTC. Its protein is CASSPPAGGPLGEQYF.